A single sample gave rise to the 5 T cell receptor beta chains below, sequenced in a study of shared clonotypes between healthy human individuals. The method was immunoSEQ multiplex PCR; TCRdb's version includes in-frame clones alone and lacks a portion of them. The data contain more than 2 million clones, 95% of them singletons. Specimen: naive CD4+ T cells sorted from blood. Subset of the sample: CD45RA+ positively selected. The source is a man aged 18 to 35 in good health.

This clone was observed a single time. The V call is TRBV19, the J call TRBJ2-7; D gene ambiguous. The germline CDR1 and CDR2 sequences are LNHDA and SQIVND (reference sequence). The ends were cut back, 4 bases at V and 0 bases at J, with 13 bases in the middle. The CDR3 runs to 15 residues. The CDR3, as DNA: TGTGCCAGTAGTAAGAGCAGCGCCCTCTCCTACGAGCAGTACTTC. Amino acids: CASSKSSALSYEQYF.

The CDR3 DNA follows: TGTGCCAGCAGTTACGTTACTAGCCGGTTGGCGTACTTC. Translated, it gives CASSYVTSRLAYF. This chain connects TRBV6-6 to TRBJ2-7; D possibly corresponds to TRBD2 (6 bases). The CDR3 loop spans 13 amino acids. V was pared by 2 bases and J by 12 bases, with 17 bases between. The germline gives CDR1 MNHNY, CDR2 SVGAGI (reference sequence).

This chain connects TRBV11-2 to TRBJ1-6; D is unclear. Germline-derived CDR1 and CDR2 are SGHAT and FQNNGV. The V gene lost 0 bases and the J gene lost 7 bases, with 10 bases spanning the gap. This CDR3 comprises 15 residues. The CDR3 reads CASSLEGKKNSPLHF. The CDR3 DNA is TGTGCCAGCAGCTTAGAGGGGAAGAAGAATTCACCCCTCCACTTT.

This clone is a singleton in its sample. The chain employs TRBV5-8 and TRBJ1-3, with 7 nucleotides matching TRBD1. The CDR3 totals 15 residues. The J segment lost 0 bases and the V segment lost 3 bases, leaving 3 bases of the junction unmatched. Germline assignment: CDR1 SGHTS and CDR2 YDEGEE. The CDR3 nucleotides read TGTGCCAGCAGCTGGGGACAGTTCTCTGGAAACACCATATATTTT. Translating it yields CASSWGQFSGNTIYF.

The chain has TRBV19 and TRBJ1-1; D is ambiguous. CDR1 is LNHDA, CDR2 SQIVND, per germline (reference sequence). V lost 3 bases to trimming and J lost 2 bases, with 7 bases between them. The CDR3 length is 13 residues. The CDR3: CASSMGPNTEAFF. The CDR3, as DNA: TGTGCCAGTAGTATGGGTCCCAACACTGAAGCTTTCTTT.